One and the same sample provided the 20 T cell receptor beta chains below, sequenced in a study of blood T cell repertoires in COVID-19. Data came from immunoSEQ multiplex PCR; TCRdb stores just in-frame clones and leaves some out. The table includes under 100,000 clones, 80% detected once. Sequencing was carried out using peripheral blood. These receptors were taken from a woman aged 40 to 49 with active or convalescent COVID-19.

The chain joins TRBV10-3 to TRBJ1-1; 7 bases are a match to TRBD1. The CDR3 is made up of 13 amino acids. The ends lost 8 bases at V and 4 bases at J; junction bases unmatched: 7. Per germline, CDR1 ENHRY and CDR2 SYGVKD. The CDR3 nucleotides read TGTGCCATCTGGAGGGGGCAAGGCACTGAAGCTTTCTTT. This encodes CAIWRGQGTEAFF.

The count of this clone is one. The sample has other DNA sequences that encode this CDR3 too. This CDR3 is CASSPSAMNTEAFF. The CDR3, as DNA: TGTGCCAGCAGCCCTTCAGCGATGAACACTGAAGCTTTCTTT. This chain uses TRBV7-3 with TRBJ1-1; no firm D call. Germline loops: CDR1 SGHTA, CDR2 FQGTGA. V lost 5 bases and J 0 bases, leaving 10 bases between the germline ends. This CDR3 has 14 amino acids.

This clone was found once. The chain combines TRBV7-6 with TRBJ2-2, with D perhaps matching TRBD1 (6 bases). CDR1 is SGHVS, CDR2 FNYEAQ, per germline. The CDR3 has 18 amino acids. Trimming shortened V by 5 bases and J by 1 base, and 20 bases separated the two germline ends. The CDR3 reads CASSPRGLMGQNTGELFF. The CDR3 DNA reads as TGTGCCAGCAGCCCTAGGGGCCTCATGGGACAGAACACCGGGGAGCTGTTTTTT.

This chain uses TRBV4-2 with TRBJ1-5; tentative D call: TRBD1 (5 bases). The CDR3 is 15 amino acids. From germline, CDR1 is LGHNA and CDR2 YNFKEQ. Trimming left V 4 bases short and J 0 bases short, with 10 bases between. The CDR3: CASSPKTDSNQPQHF. The DNA of the CDR3 is TGTGCCAGCAGCCCAAAGACAGATAGCAATCAGCCCCAGCATTTT.

The chain uses TRBV5-5 and TRBJ2-5, with TRBD1 identical over 7 bases. The CDR3 runs 16 residues. The germline V gene has CDR1 SGHKS and CDR2 YYEKEE (reference sequence). After removal of 3 bases from V and 4 bases from J, the junction contained 12 bases not matched to a gene. Here the CDR3 reads CASSSQGGAGGETQYF. CDR3 nucleotides: TGTGCCAGCAGCTCACAAGGGGGCGCTGGGGGAGAGACCCAGTACTTC.

The gene calls are TRBV5-1 and TRBJ1-3; 10 nucleotides align to TRBD1. Unmatched junction bases numbered 1, after V lost 5 bases and J lost 2 bases. The CDR3 loop spans 14 amino acids. Germline V CDR1 and CDR2: SGHRS, YFSETQ. CDR3 in amino acids: CASRGTGAGNTIYF. The CDR3, as DNA: TGCGCCAGCAGAGGGACAGGGGCTGGAAACACCATATATTTT. Full variable domain (outside the CDR3, taken from reference TRBV5-1 and TRBJ1-3): KAGVTQTPRYLIKTRGQQVTLSCSPISGHRSVSWYQQTPGQGLQFLFEYFSETQRNKGNFPGRFSGRQFSNSRSEMNVSTLELGDSALYLCASRGTGAGNTIYFGEGSWLTVV.

The CDR3 region is CASSDPGGPLFDEAFF. The CDR3 coding sequence is TGTGCCAGTAGTGACCCGGGAGGGCCCCTGTTCGATGAAGCTTTCTTT. V usage is TRBV19 and J usage is TRBJ1-1; D not resolved. The V and J ends lost 5 bases and 7 bases respectively, with 23 bases between them. Germline V gene lookup returns CDR1 LNHDA and CDR2 SQIVND (reference sequence). The CDR3 extends over 16 amino acids.

The chain employs TRBV28 and TRBJ1-3; possible D gene TRBD1, 6 bases. The germline V and J ends were trimmed by 1 base and 2 bases, with 24 bases remaining between them. The germline gives CDR1 MDHEN, CDR2 SYDVKM. The CDR3 consists of 20 residues. CDR3 region: CASSLYGTRGAAGAGNTIYF. The CDR3 coding sequence is TGTGCCAGCAGTTTATACGGGACAAGAGGGGCTGCTGGTGCTGGAAACACCATATATTTT.

A note on this clone: The same CDR3 is also encoded by other DNA sequences in this sample. CDR3 loop: CASSIRETQYF. CDR3 nucleotides: TGTGCCAGTAGTATACGGGAGACCCAGTACTTC. The chain has TRBV19 and TRBJ2-5; D not certain. Looked up from germline, CDR1 is LNHDA and CDR2 is SQIVND (reference sequence). V lost 2 bases and J lost 5, with 3 bases in between. CDR3 size: 11 residues.

The chain couples TRBV10-2 to TRBJ2-1; 8 positions agree with TRBD2. CDR3 length equals 16 residues. J was trimmed by 5 bases and V by 6 bases; bases with no gene match: 12. Germline CDR1 reads WSHSY; CDR2 reads SAAADI. In DNA form, the CDR3 reads TGCGCCAGCAGGGCTCCGGGTGCGGGAGGTAACAATGAGCAGTTCTTC. Translating gives CASRAPGAGGNNEQFF.

The rearrangement joins TRBV14 to TRBJ1-1; D may be TRBD1 (5 bases). With 4 bases removed from V and 1 base from J, the gap between germline ends came to 16 bases. Germline-derived CDR1 and CDR2 are SGHDN and FVKESK. The CDR3 consists of 16 residues. CDR3 sequence reads: CASSLKWGLGNTEAFF. CDR3 nucleotide sequence: TGTGCCAGCAGCCTAAAATGGGGCCTGGGGAACACTGAAGCTTTCTTT.

This chain connects TRBV19 to TRBJ2-7; 10 bases align to TRBD2. The germline CDR1 and CDR2 sequences are LNHDA and SQIVND (reference sequence). This CDR3 is built from 15 residues. J was trimmed by 5 bases and V by 1 base; bases with no gene match: 5. The CDR3 is CASSIGLAGVHEQYF. The CDR3 region has the DNA TGTGCCAGTAGTATAGGGCTAGCGGGAGTCCACGAGCAGTACTTC.

This rearrangement joins TRBV7-2 to TRBJ1-2; 11 bases agree with TRBD1. This CDR3 has 15 amino acids. CDR1 and CDR2 (germline): SGHTA, FQGNSA. With V trimmed by 5 bases and J by 5 bases, 7 bases remained unmatched. CDR3 loop: CASSKGQGAGYGYTF. The CDR3 DNA reads as TGTGCCAGCAGCAAAGGACAGGGGGCTGGGTATGGCTACACCTTC.

The chain employs TRBV11-1 and TRBJ2-7, with TRBD2 as a possible D gene (6 bases). V lost 3 bases and J lost 2, with 17 bases in between. The CDR3 totals 16 residues. Germline values: CDR1 SGHAT, CDR2 FQDESV (reference sequence). CDR3 DNA: TGTGCCAGCAGCTTGGGGACTGGGAAAGGTCCCTACGAGCAGTACTTC. Its translation: CASSLGTGKGPYEQYF.

V is TRBV28 and J is TRBJ1-5, with a weak D call TRBD1 (6 bases). Germline V gene lookup returns CDR1 MDHEN and CDR2 SYDVKM. The CDR3 loop spans 16 amino acids. The V end lost 3 bases, the J end lost 0 bases, and 12 bases lay between the germline ends. The CDR3 DNA reads as TGTGCCAGCAGTTTCGTTGACAGGTATAGCAATCAGCCCCAGCATTTT. It is translated as CASSFVDRYSNQPQHF.

The V gene is TRBV14, the J gene TRBJ2-7, with D tentatively TRBD1 (6 bases). With 4 bases removed from V and 6 bases from J, the gap between germline ends came to 13 bases. The CDR3 spans 13 residues. Germline loops: CDR1 SGHDN, CDR2 FVKESK. The CDR3 protein is CASSPGTFPEQYF. For the CDR3, the DNA is TGTGCCAGCAGCCCCGGGACATTCCCCGAGCAGTACTTC.

This clone was recorded a few times. V usage is TRBV3-1 (or the pseudogene TRBV3-2) and J usage is TRBJ2-1, with TRBD2 matching 11 bases. Germline V gives CDR1 LGHDT, CDR2 YNNKEL (reference sequence). CDR3 length equals 14 residues. V was clipped by 6 bases and J by 9 bases; unmatched bases: 7. CDR3 nucleotide sequence: TGTGCCAGCAGAGCCGGGACTAGCGGATTTGAGCAGTTCTTC. The encoded protein is CASRAGTSGFEQFF.

By its share, this clone is medium-sized (0.01 to 0.1%). J is TRBJ1-2 and V is TRBV25-1; 9 positions agree with TRBD1. CDR1 and CDR2 (germline): MGHDK, SYGVNS. V lost 1 base to trimming and J lost 4 bases; unmatched junction nucleotides: 4. The CDR3 extends over 15 amino acids. CDR3 DNA sequence: TGTGCCAGCAGTGAATCGAACAGGGGGCCCTATGGCTACACCTTC. Encoded protein: CASSESNRGPYGYTF.

This sequence joins TRBV18 and TRBJ1-1; possible D gene TRBD1, 6 bases. The CDR3 length is 15 residues. Looked up from germline, CDR1 is KGHSH and CDR2 is LQKENI. The ends were cut back, 5 bases at V and 2 bases at J, with 15 bases in the middle. The CDR3 reads CASSIRTVSNTEAFF. As DNA, the CDR3 is TGTGCCAGCTCAATCCGGACAGTGAGCAACACTGAAGCTTTCTTT.

The chain uses TRBV11-2 and TRBJ1-1; D remains ambiguous. The V gene lost 3 bases and the J gene lost 2 bases, with 7 bases spanning the gap. This CDR3 contains 13 residues. In germline, CDR1 is SGHAT, CDR2 FQNNGV. This CDR3 is CASSFQYNTEAFF. CDR3 bases: TGTGCCAGCAGCTTCCAGTATAACACTGAAGCTTTCTTT. The entire variable domain, with the rest obtained from reference TRBV11-2 and TRBJ1-1, is as follows: EAGVAQSPRYKIIEKRQSVAFWCNPISGHATLYWYQQILGQGPKLLIQFQNNGVVDDSQLPKDRFSAERLKGVDSTLKIQPAKLEDSAVYLCASSFQYNTEAFFGQGTRLTVV.